The entry that follows covers one TCR beta chain sequence. J gave up 0 bases and V 3 bases, and 5 bases lay outside the gene matches. The CDR3 extends over 16 amino acids. Germline assignment: CDR1 SGHTA and CDR2 FQGNSA. The sample comes from a study of T cell responses to AZD1222 COVID-19 vaccine. Data came from immunoSEQ multiplex PCR; TCRdb stores just in-frame clones and leaves some out. Of 90,000 to 120,000 clones in the sample, 80% to 90% were seen once. The sample here was peripheral blood, taken on day 0 of AZD1222 vaccination. The sequence derives from an adult in good health. The chain employs TRBV7-2 and TRBJ2-5, with 9 nucleotides matching TRBD2. The CDR3 here is CASSFSSGNYQETQYF. CDR3 nucleotide sequence: TGTGCCAGCAGCTTCTCTAGCGGGAATTACCAAGAGACCCAGTACTTC.